Sequencing of this T cell receptor (beta chain) was carried out in a study of blood T cell repertoires in COVID-19. Study information: Nucleic acid was either cDNA or gDNA, and it came from T cells, B-cell-depleted T cells, or PBMCs.

Participants spanned ages about 18 to 90 years and resided in 20 to 30 US areas. Profiled with immunoSEQ multiplex PCR; TCRdb holds only in-frame clones, not every one. Of about 210,000 clones in the sample, more than 70% were seen once. CDR1 and CDR2 from the germline V gene are MDHEN and SYDVKM. The CDR3 spans 15 residues. Deletions cut 2 bases from V and 0 bases from J, with 7 bases between. The chain combines TRBV28 with TRBJ1-4; D not certain. The sample consisted of PBMCs or T cells enriched from blood (not recorded which). This TCR derives from a woman younger than 30 who had recovered from COVID-19. The CDR3 region is CASSLRTATNEKLFF. DNA for the CDR3: TGTGCCAGCAGTTTAAGGACTGCAACTAATGAAAAACTGTTTTTT.